This TCR beta chain was retrieved from a study of shared clonotypes between healthy human individuals. V lost 9 bases to trimming and J lost 0 bases, with 12 bases between them. The CDR3 has 13 residues. Germline values: CDR1 SNHLY, CDR2 FYNNEI. Everyone who donated was a Caucasian adult who lived in Nashville, Tennessee. Without sorting, samples used around 100 million PBMCs for genomic DNA. The sequencing of unsorted PBMC DNA took place on ten immunoSEQ deep assay plates. The method was immunoSEQ multiplex PCR; TCRdb's version includes in-frame clones alone and lacks a portion of them. Among about half a million clones listed, about 84% were seen once. The sample holds one count of this clone.

The receptor's source is a woman between 35 and 50 years old in good health. Some clones in this sample may be carry-over from other donors' samples. Material for sequencing was PBMCs. The V gene is TRBV2, the J gene TRBJ2-7; a possible D gene is TRBD1 (6 bases). The CDR3 nucleotides are TGTGCCAGTACCCGACAGGCCTCCTACGAGCAGTACTTC. As protein: CASTRQASYEQYF.